This T cell receptor beta chain emerged from a study of OX40 agonist ivuxolimab in advanced cancers. The CDR3 extends over 16 amino acids. V was clipped by 1 base and J by 0 bases, with 10 bases between them. Germline V lookup: CDR1 MDHEN, CDR2 SYDVKM. TCRdb's copy holds only in-frame clones and misses some; the assay was immunoSEQ multiplex PCR. The table includes about 66,000 clones, approximately 90% detected once. A word on this clone: Antigen unknown.

General study results and limits: Still undetermined is the antigen specificity of the expanded peripheral T cells.

The sample was CD4+ or CD8+ T cells sorted from blood, taken in a trial of the OX40 agonist ivuxolimab. This clonotype originated in an adult with an advanced solid tumor such as melanoma, head and neck, liver or kidney cancer. The chain employs TRBV28 and TRBJ1-3; D not certain. The CDR3, as DNA: TGTGCCAGCAGTTTATTTGCGGCCGGCTCTGGAAACACCATATATTTT. Protein product: CASSLFAAGSGNTIYF.